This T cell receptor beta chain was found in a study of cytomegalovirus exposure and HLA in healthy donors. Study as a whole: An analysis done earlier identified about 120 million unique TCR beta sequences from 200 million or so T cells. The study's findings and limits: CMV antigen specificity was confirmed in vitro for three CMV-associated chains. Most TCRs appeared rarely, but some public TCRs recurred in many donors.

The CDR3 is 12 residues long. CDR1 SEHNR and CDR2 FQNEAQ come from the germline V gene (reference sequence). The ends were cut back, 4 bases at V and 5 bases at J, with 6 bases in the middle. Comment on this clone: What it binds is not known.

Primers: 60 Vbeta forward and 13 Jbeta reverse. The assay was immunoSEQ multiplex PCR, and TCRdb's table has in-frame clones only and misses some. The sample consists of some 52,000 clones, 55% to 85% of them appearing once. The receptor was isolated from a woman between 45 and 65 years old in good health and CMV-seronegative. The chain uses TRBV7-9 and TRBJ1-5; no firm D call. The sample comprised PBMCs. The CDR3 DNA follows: TGTGCCAGCAGCTCCGACTATCAGCCCCAGCATTTT. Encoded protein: CASSSDYQPQHF.